The clone carrying this TCR beta chain appeared many times. Its antigen is not identified. Germline values: CDR1 DFQATT, CDR2 SNEGSKA (reference sequence). This CDR3 is 12 amino acids long. V shed 3 bases and J shed 15 bases, with 18 bases lying between them. Amplification targeted TCR beta CDR3 regions from RNA transcripts. RT-PCR in the first round (using the HTBI primer set) targeted the TCR CDR3. Via MiXCR, TCRdb re-called the multiplex PCR reads, giving one row per CDR3 protein. The sample has about 210,000 distinct CDR3 sequences; roughly 17% are singletons. This specimen comes from a study of T cells in Graves' hyperthyroidism and ophthalmopathy. Overall study results and limits: Using 13 V-J features, a model discriminated ophthalmopathy from stable hyperthyroidism.

The TCR was taken from a man aged 45-65 years with Graves' hyperthyroidism. This chain joins TRBV20-1 and TRBJ1-5, with unresolved D. Specimen: blood. The DNA of the CDR3 is TGCAGTGCTAGTCTACGATCGGGGAGTCCGCATTTT. It specifies CSASLRSGSPHF.